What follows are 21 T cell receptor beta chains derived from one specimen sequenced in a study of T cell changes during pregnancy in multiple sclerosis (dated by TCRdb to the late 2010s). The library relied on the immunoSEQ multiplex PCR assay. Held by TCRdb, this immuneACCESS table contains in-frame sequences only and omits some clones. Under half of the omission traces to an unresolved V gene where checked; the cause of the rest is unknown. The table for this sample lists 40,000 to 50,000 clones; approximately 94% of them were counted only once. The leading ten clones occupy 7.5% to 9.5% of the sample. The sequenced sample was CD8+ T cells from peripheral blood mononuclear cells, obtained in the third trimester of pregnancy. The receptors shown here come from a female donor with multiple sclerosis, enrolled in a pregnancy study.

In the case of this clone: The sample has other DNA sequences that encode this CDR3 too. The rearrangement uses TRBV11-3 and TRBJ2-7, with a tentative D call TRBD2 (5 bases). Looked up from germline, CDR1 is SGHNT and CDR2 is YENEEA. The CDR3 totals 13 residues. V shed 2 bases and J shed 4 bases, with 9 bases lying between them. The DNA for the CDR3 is TGTGCCAGCAGCTTAAGCGGAGGATACGAGCAGTACTTC. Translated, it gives CASSLSGGYEQYF.

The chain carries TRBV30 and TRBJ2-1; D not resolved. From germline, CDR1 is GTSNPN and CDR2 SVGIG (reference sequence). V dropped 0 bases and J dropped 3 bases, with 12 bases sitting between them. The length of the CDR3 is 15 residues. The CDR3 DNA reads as TGTGCCTGGAGTGTACTAAGACCCTACTACAATGAGCAGTTCTTC. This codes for CAWSVLRPYYNEQFF.

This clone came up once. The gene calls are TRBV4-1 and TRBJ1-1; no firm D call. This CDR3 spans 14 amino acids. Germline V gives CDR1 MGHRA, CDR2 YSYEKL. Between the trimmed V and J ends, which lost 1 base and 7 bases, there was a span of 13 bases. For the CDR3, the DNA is TGCGCCAGCAGCCAAGGGGTGGGGAGTGTTGAAGCTTTCTTT. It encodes CASSQGVGSVEAFF.

The CDR3 is CASRTGTSNEQFF. CDR3 DNA: TGTGCCAGCAGAACCGGGACTAGTAATGAGCAGTTCTTC. The gene calls are TRBV7-9 and TRBJ2-1, with 8 bases identical to TRBD2. The CDR3 extends over 13 amino acids. Germline V lookup: CDR1 SEHNR, CDR2 FQNEAQ (reference sequence). The V and J ends lost 6 bases and 7 bases, in that order; junction bases with no gene match: 5.

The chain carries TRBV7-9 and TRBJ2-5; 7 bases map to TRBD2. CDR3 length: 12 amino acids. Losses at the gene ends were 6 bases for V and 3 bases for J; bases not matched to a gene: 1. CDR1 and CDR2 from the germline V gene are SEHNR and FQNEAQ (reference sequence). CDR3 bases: TGTGCCAGCAGGCGGGGGAAAGAGACCCAGTACTTC. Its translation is CASRRGKETQYF.

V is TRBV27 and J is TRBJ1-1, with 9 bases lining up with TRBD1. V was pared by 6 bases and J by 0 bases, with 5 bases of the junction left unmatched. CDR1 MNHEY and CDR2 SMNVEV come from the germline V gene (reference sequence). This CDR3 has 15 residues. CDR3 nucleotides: TGTGCCAGCAGGGACAGGGGCCTCCTGAACACTGAAGCTTTCTTT. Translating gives CASRDRGLLNTEAFF.

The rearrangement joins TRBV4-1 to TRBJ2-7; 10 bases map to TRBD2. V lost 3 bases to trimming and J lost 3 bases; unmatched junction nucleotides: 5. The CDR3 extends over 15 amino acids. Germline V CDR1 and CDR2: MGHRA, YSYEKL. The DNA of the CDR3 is TGCGCCAGCAGCCAGAGGGCTAGCGGGGGCTACGAGCAGTACTTC. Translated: CASSQRASGGYEQYF.

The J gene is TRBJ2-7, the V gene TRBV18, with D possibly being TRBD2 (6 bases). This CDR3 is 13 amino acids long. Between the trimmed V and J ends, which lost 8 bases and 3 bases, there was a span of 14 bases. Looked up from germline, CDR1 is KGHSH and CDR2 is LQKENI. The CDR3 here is CASRLIGGYEQYF. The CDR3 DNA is TGTGCCAGCCGCTTAATCGGGGGCTACGAGCAGTACTTC.

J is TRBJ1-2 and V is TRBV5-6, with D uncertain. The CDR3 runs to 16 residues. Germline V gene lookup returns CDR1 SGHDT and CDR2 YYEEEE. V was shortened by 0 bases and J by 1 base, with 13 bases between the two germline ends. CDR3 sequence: CASSLGNGRLNYGYTF. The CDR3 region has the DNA TGTGCCAGCAGCTTGGGTAACGGCAGGCTTAACTATGGCTACACCTTC.

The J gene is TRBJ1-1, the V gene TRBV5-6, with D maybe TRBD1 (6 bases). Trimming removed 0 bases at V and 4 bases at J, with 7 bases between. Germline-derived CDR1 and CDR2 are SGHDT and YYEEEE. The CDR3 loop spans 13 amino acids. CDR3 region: CASSLGGGTEAFF. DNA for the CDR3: TGTGCCAGCAGCTTGGGAGGGGGCACTGAAGCTTTCTTT.

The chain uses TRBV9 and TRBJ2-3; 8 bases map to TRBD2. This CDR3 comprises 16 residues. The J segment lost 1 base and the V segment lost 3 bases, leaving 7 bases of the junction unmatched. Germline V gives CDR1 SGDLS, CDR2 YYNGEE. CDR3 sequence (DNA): TGTGCCAGCAGCGCCCCCCTAGCGGGTGGCACAGATACGCAGTATTTT. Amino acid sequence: CASSAPLAGGTDTQYF. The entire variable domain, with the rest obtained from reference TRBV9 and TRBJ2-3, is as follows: DSGVTQTPKHLITATGQRVTLRCSPRSGDLSVYWYQQSLDQGLQFLIQYYNGEERAKGNILERFSAQQFPDLHSELNLSSLELGDSALYFCASSAPLAGGTDTQYFGPGTRLTVL.

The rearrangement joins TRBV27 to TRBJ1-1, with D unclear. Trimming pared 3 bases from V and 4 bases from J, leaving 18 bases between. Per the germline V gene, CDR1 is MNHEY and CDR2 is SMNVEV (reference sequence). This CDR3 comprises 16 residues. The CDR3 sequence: CASSFHTGAVGTEAFF. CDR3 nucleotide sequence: TGTGCCAGCAGTTTTCATACGGGAGCGGTTGGCACTGAAGCTTTCTTT.

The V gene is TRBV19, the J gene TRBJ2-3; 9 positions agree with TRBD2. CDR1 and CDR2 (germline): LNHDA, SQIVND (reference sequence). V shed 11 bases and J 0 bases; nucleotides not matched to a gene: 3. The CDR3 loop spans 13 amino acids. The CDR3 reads CAASGTSTDTQYF. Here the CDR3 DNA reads TGTGCCGCTAGCGGGACAAGCACAGATACGCAGTATTTT. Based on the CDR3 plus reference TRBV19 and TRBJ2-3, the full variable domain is DGGITQSPKYLFRKEGQNVTLSCEQNLNHDAMYWYRQDPGQGLRLIYYSQIVNDFQKGDIAEGYSVSREKKESFPLTVTSAQKNPTAFYLCAASGTSTDTQYFGPGTRLTVL.

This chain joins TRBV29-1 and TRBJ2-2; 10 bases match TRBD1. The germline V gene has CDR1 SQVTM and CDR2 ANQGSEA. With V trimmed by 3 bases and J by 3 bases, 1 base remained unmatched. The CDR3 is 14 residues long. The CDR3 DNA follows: TGCAGCGTTGAGGGGACAGGGGACACCGGGGAGCTGTTTTTT. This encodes CSVEGTGDTGELFF.

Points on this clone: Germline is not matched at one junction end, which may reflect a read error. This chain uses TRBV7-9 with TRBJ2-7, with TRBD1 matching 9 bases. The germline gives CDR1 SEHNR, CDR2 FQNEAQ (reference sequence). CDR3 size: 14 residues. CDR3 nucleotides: TGTGCCACCAGCCGACAGGGGGGAACCTACGAGCAGTACTTC. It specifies CATSRQGGTYEQYF.

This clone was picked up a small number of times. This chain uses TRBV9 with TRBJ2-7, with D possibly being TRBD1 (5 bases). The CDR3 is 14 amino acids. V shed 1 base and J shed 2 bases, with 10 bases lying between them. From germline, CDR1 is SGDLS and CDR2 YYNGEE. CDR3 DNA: TGTGCCAGCAGCGTAACAGCAGGGCCCTACGAGCAGTACTTC. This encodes CASSVTAGPYEQYF. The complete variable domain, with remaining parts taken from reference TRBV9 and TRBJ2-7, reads DSGVTQTPKHLITATGQRVTLRCSPRSGDLSVYWYQQSLDQGLQFLIQYYNGEERAKGNILERFSAQQFPDLHSELNLSSLELGDSALYFCASSVTAGPYEQYFGPGTRLTVT.

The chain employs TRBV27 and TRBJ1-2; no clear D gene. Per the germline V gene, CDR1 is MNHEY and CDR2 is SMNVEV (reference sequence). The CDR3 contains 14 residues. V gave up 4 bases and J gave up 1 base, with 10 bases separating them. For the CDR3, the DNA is TGTGCCAGCAGTTCTCGTGGCTTTAACTATGGCTACACCTTC. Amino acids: CASSSRGFNYGYTF.

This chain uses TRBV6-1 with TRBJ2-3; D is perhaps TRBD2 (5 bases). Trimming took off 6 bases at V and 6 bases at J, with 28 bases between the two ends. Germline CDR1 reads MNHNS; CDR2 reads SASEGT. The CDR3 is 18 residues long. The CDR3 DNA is TGTGCCAGCAGCGAAAAGAGTCCTCTAGCTTGGGCCCGGGATACGCAGTATTTT. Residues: CASSEKSPLAWARDTQYF.

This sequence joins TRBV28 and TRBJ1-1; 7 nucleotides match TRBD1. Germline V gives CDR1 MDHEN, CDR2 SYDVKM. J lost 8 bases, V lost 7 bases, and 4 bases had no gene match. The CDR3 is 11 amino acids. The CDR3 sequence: CASTVGQEAFF. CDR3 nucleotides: TGTGCCAGCACAGTGGGACAGGAAGCTTTCTTT.

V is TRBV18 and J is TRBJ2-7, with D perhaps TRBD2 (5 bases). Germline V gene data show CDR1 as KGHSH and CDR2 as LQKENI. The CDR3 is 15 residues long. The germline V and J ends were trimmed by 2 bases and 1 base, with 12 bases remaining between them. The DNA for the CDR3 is TGTGCCAGCTCACCAAGCGCCAGGAGGTCCTACGAGCAGTACTTC. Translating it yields CASSPSARRSYEQYF.

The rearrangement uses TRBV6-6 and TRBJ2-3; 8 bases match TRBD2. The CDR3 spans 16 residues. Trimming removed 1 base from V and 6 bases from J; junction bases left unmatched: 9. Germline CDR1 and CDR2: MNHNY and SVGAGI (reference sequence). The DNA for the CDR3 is TGTGCCAGCAGTTACTTACCGGGACTAGGGGATGATACGCAGTATTTT. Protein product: CASSYLPGLGDDTQYF.